The present entry profiles one T cell receptor beta chain with its context. The data were taken from a study of technical replicates of blood from a few donors. The data were produced by immunoSEQ multiplex PCR, yet TCRdb's version contains in-frame clones alone and is incomplete. The sample holds around 85,000 clones, about 94% seen once. Looked up from germline, CDR1 is SGHVS and CDR2 is FQNEAQ. Trimming took off 5 bases at V and 4 bases at J, with 18 bases between the two ends. The CDR3 extends over 16 amino acids. The clonotype originates from a human donor in good health. Sequenced: T cells isolated from PBMCs. The chain recombines TRBV7-8 with TRBJ1-3, with D maybe TRBD1 (6 bases). CDR3 nucleotides: TGTGCCAGCAGCCCCGCCGGGGGGCCCGCAGGAAACACCATATATTTT. Amino acids: CASSPAGGPAGNTIYF.